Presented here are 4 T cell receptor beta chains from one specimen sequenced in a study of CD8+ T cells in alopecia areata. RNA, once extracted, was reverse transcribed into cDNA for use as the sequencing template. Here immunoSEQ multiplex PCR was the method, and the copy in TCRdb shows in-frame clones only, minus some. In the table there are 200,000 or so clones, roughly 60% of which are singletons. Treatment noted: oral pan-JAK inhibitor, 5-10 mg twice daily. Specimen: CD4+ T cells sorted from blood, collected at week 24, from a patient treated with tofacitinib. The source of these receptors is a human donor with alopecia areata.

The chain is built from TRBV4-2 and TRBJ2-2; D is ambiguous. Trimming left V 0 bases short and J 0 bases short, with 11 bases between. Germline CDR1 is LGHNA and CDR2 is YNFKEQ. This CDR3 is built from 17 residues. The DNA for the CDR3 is TGTGCCAGCAGCCAAGAATACGGCGGCGCGAACACCGGGGAGCTGTTTTTT. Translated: CASSQEYGGANTGELFF.

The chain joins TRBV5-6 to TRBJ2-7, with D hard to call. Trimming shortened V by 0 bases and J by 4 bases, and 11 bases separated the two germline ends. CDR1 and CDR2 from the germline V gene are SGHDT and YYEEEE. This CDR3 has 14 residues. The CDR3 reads CASSLVGISYEQYF. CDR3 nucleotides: TGTGCCAGCAGCTTGGTAGGCATTTCGTACGAGCAGTACTTC.

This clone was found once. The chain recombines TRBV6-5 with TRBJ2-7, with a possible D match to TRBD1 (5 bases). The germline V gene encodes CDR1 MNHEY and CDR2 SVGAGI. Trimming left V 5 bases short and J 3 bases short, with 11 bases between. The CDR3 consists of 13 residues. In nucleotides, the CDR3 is TGTGCCAGCAGTCAGGGCCACTACTACGAGCAGTACTTC. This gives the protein CASSQGHYYEQYF.

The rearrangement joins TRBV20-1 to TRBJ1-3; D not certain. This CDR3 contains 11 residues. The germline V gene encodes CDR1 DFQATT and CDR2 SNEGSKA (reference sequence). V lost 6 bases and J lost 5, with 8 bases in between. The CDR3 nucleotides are TGCAGTGCAGGGAAACGAAACACCATATATTTT. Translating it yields CSAGKRNTIYF.